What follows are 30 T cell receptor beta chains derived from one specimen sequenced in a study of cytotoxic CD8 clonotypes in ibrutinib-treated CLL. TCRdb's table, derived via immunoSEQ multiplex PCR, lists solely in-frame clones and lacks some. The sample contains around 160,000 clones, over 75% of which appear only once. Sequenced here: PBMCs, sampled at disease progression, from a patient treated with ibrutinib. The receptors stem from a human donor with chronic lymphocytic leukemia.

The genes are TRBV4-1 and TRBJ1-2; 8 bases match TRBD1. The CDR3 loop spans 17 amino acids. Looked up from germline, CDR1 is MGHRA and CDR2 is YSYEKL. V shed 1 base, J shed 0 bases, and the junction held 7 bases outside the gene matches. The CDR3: CASSQGTGRWTNYGYTF. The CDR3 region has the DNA TGCGCCAGCAGCCAAGGGACAGGGCGATGGACTAACTATGGCTACACCTTC.

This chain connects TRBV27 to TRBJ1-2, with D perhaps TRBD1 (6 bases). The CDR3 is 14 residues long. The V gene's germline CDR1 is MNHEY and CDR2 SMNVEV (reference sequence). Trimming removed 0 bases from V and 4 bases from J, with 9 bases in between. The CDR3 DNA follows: TGTGCCAGCAGTTTATCCGGGACACGCTATGGCTACACCTTC. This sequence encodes CASSLSGTRYGYTF.

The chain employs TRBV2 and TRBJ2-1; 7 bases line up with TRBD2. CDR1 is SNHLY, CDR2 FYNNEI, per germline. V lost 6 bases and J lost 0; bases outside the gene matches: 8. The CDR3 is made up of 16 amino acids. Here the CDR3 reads CASRTPSGSSYNEQFF. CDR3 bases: TGTGCCAGCAGGACCCCTAGCGGTAGCTCCTACAATGAGCAGTTCTTC.

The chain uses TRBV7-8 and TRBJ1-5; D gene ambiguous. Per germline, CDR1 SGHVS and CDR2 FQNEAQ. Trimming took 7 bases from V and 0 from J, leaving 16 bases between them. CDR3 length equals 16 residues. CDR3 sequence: CASTLSGRYSNQPQHF. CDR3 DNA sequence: TGTGCCAGCACCCTCTCGGGGAGGTATAGCAATCAGCCCCAGCATTTT.

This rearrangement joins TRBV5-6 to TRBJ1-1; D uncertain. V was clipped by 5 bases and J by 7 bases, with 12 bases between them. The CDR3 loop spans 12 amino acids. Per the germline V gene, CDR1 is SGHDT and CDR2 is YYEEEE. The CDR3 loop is CASRPLYGEAFF. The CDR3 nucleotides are TGTGCCAGCAGACCCCTCTATGGTGAAGCTTTCTTT.

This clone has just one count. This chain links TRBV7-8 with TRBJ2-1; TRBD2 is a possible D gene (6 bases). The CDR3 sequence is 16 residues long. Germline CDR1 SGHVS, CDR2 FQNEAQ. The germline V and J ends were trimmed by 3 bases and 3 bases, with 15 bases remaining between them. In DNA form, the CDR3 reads TGTGCCAGCAGCTTGACGGTGGGCGGGAACTACAATGAGCAGTTCTTC. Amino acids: CASSLTVGGNYNEQFF.

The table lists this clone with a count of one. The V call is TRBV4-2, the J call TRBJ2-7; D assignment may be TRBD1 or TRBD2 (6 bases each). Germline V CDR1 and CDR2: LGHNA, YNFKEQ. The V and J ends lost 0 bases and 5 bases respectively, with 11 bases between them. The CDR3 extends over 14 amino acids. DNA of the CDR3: TGTGCCAGCAGCCAAGAAGGGGGGCTCGACGAGCAGTACTTC. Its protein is CASSQEGGLDEQYF.

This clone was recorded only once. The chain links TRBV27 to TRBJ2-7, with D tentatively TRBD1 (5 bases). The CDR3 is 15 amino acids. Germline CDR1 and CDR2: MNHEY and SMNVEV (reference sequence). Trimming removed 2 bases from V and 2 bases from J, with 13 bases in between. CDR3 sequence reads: CASSLTGVKTYEQYF. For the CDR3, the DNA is TGTGCCAGCAGTTTAACAGGAGTAAAAACCTACGAGCAGTACTTC.

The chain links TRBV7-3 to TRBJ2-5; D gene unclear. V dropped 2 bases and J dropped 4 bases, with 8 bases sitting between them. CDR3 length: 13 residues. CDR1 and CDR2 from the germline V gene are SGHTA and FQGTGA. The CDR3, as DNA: TGTGCCAGCAGCTTAGGGCTTCGAGAGACCCAGTACTTC. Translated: CASSLGLRETQYF.

CDR3 sequence (DNA): TGTGCCAGCGAAGCCCTGAGCTCCTACGAGCAGTACTTC. This translates into CASEALSSYEQYF. The chain carries TRBV5-5 and TRBJ2-7; D not resolved. Trimming left V 7 bases short and J 0 bases short, with 11 bases between. The CDR3 runs 13 residues. Germline V lookup: CDR1 SGHKS, CDR2 YYEKEE (reference sequence).

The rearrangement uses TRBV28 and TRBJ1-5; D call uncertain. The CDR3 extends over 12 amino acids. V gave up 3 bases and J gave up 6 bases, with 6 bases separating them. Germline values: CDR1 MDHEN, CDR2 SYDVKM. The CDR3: CASSLLGQPQHF. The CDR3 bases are TGTGCCAGCAGTTTGTTGGGTCAGCCCCAGCATTTT.

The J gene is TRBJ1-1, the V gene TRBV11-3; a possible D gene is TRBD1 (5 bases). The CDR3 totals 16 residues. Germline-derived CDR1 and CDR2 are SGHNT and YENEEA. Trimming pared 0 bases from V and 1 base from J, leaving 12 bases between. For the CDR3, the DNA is TGTGCCAGCAGCTTAGATCCGGGACGGAAGAACACTGAAGCTTTCTTT. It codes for CASSLDPGRKNTEAFF.

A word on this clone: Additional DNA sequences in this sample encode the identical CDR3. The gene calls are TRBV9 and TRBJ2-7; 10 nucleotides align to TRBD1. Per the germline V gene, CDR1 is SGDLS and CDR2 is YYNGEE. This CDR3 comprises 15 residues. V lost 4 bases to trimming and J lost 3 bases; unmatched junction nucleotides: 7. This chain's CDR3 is CASSPSGTGVYEQYF. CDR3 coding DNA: TGTGCCAGCAGCCCATCCGGGACAGGGGTCTACGAGCAGTACTTC.

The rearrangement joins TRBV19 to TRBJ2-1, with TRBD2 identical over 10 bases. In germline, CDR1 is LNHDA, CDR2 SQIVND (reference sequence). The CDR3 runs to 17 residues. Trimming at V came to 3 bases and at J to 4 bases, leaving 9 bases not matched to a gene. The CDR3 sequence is CASSISLAGAVYNEQFF. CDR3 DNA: TGTGCCAGTAGTATCTCCCTAGCGGGAGCTGTGTACAATGAGCAGTTCTTC. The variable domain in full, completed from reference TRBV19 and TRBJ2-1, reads DGGITQSPKYLFRKEGQNVTLSCEQNLNHDAMYWYRQDPGQGLRLIYYSQIVNDFQKGDIAEGYSVSREKKESFPLTVTSAQKNPTAFYLCASSISLAGAVYNEQFFGPGTRLTVL.

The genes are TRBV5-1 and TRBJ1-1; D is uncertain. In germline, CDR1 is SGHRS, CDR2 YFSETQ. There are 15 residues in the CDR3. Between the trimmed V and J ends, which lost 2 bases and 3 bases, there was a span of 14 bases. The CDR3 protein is CASSLGPGRDTEAFF. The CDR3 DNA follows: TGCGCCAGCAGCTTAGGGCCGGGGAGGGACACTGAAGCTTTCTTT.

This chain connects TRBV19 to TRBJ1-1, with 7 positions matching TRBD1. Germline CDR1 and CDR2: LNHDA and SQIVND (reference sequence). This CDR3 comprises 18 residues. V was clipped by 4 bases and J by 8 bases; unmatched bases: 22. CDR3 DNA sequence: TGTGCCAGTAGTACCCGACAGGGCACGGTACGGGGCTTTGTCGAAGCTTTCTTT. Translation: CASSTRQGTVRGFVEAFF.

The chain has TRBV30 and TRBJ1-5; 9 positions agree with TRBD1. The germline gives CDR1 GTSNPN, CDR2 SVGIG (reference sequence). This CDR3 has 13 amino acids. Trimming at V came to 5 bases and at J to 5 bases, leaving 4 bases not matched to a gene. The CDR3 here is CAWGTGFDQPQHF. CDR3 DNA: TGTGCCTGGGGGACAGGGTTTGATCAGCCCCAGCATTTT. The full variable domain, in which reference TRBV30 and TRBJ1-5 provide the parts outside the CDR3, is SQTIHQWPATLVQPVGSPLSLECTVEGTSNPNLYWYRQAAGRGLQLLFYSVGIGQISSEVPQNLSASRPQDRQFILSSKKLLLSDSGFYLCAWGTGFDQPQHFGDGTRLSIL.

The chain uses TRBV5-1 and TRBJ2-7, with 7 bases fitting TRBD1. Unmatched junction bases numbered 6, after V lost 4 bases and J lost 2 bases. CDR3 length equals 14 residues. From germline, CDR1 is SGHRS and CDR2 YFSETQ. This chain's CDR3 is CASSVSGGAYEQYF. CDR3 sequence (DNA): TGCGCCAGCAGCGTCTCAGGGGGTGCCTACGAGCAGTACTTC.

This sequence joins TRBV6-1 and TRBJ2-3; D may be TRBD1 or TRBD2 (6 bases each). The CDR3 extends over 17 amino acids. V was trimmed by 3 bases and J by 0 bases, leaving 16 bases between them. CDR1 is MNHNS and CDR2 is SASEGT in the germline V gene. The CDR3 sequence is CASSDPDGGTSTDTQYF. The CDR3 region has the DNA TGTGCCAGCAGTGATCCCGATGGGGGGACAAGCACAGATACGCAGTATTTT.

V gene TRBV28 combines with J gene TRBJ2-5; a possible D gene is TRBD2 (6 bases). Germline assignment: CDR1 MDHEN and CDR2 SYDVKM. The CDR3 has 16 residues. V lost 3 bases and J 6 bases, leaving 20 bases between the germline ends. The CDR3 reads CASSFYSGNPWKTQYF. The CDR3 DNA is TGTGCCAGCAGTTTCTATAGCGGTAATCCTTGGAAGACCCAGTACTTC.

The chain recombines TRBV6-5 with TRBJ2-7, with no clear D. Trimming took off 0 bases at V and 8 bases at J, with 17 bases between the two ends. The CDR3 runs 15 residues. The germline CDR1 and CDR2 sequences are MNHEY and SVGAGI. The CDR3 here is CASSYSFAQELKQYF. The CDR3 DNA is TGTGCCAGCAGTTACTCGTTTGCGCAGGAATTAAAGCAGTACTTC.

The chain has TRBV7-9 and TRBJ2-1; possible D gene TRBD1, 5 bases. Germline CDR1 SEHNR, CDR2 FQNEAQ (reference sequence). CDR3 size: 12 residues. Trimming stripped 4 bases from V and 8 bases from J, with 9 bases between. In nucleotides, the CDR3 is TGTGCCAGCAGCTCTCAGGGTCATGAGCAGTTCTTC. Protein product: CASSSQGHEQFF.

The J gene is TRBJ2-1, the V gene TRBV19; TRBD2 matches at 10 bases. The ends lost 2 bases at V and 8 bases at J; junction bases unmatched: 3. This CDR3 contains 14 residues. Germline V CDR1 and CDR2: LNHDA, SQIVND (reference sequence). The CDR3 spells CASSIKTSGHEQFF. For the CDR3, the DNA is TGTGCCAGTAGTATAAAGACTAGCGGGCATGAGCAGTTCTTC.

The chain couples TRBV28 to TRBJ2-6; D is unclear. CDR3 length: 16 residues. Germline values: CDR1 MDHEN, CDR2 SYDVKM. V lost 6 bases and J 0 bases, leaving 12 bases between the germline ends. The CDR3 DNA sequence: TGTGCCAGCAGAACTCCCCGGACCTCTGGGGCCAACGTCCTGACTTTC. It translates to CASRTPRTSGANVLTF.

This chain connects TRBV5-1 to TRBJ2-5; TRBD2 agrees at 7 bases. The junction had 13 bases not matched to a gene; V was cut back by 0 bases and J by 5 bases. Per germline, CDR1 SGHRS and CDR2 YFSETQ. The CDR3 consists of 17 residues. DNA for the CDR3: TGCGCCAGCAGCTTGGAAGGGGACTATTACGTAGGTGAGACCCAGTACTTC. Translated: CASSLEGDYYVGETQYF.

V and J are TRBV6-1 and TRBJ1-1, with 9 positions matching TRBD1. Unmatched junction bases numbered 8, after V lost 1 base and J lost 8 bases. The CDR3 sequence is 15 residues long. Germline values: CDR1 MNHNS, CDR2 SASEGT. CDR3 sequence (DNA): TGTGCCAGCAGTGAAGAAAAAGGGACAGGGAAGGAAGCTTTCTTT. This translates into CASSEEKGTGKEAFF.

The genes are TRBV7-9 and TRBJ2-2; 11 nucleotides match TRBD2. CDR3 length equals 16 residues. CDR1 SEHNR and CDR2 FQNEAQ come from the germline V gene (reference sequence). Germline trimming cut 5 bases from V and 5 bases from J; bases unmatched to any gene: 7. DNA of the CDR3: TGTGCCAGCAGCCCCCGAACTAGCGGGAGTACCGGGGAGCTGTTTTTT. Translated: CASSPRTSGSTGELFF.

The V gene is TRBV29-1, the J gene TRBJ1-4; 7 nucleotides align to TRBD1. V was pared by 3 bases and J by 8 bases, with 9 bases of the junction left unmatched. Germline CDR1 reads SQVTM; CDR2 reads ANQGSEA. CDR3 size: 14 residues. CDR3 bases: TGCAGCGTTGATCCGGCAGGGGGAGGAGAAAAACTGTTTTTT. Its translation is CSVDPAGGGEKLFF.

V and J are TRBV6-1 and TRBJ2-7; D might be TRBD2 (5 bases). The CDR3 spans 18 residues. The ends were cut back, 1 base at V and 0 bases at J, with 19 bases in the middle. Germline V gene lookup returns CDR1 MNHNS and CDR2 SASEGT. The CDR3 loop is CASSEVNSDYTISYEQYF. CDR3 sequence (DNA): TGTGCCAGCAGTGAAGTCAACAGTGACTATACCATCTCCTACGAGCAGTACTTC.

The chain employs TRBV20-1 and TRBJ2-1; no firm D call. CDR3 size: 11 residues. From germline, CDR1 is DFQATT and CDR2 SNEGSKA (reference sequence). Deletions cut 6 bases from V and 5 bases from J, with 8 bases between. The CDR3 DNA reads TGCAGTGCCGACCGGGACAATGAGCAGTTCTTC. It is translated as CSADRDNEQFF.